Below are 15 T cell receptor beta chains sequenced from a single sample in a study of beta chain features in type 1 diabetes. Reverse transcribing all isolated RNA meant expressed TCRB transcripts were sequenced. TCRdb's copy holds only in-frame clones and misses some; the assay was immunoSEQ multiplex PCR. The table has 200,000 to 300,000 clones, about 14% seen once. For these receptors, no antigen is known. Study results and caveats: Shortening that was moderate but significant affected the TCRB CDR3s of Type 1 diabetes patients in all four CD4+ subsets.

Sequenced sample: naive CD4+ T cells from blood. The receptor set was obtained from a man between 25 and 39 years old with type 1 diabetes.

This clone showed up just a few times. V gene TRBV6-5 combines with J gene TRBJ2-1; a weak D match, TRBD1 (5 bases). The CDR3 is 13 amino acids. Germline V gives CDR1 MNHEY, CDR2 SVGAGI. The V end lost 7 bases, the J end lost 4 bases, and 11 bases lay between the germline ends. CDR3 DNA sequence: TGTGCCAGCAATAGGGCAGGGTACAATGAGCAGTTCTTC. Translating gives CASNRAGYNEQFF.

This clone was seen more than once but under ten times. The chain employs TRBV5-1 and TRBJ2-7; D is ambiguous. This CDR3 contains 14 residues. V lost 1 base and J lost 1, with 9 bases in between. Germline V CDR1 and CDR2: SGHRS, YFSETQ. The DNA for the CDR3 is TGCGCCAGCAGCTTGATGCCTGCGTCCTACGAGCAGTACTTC. This codes for CASSLMPASYEQYF.

The chain uses TRBV7-2 and TRBJ2-5; TRBD1 agrees at 8 bases. This CDR3 is 14 amino acids long. With 5 bases clipped from V and 5 bases from J, the junction kept 7 bases outside the gene matches. The germline V gene encodes CDR1 SGHTA and CDR2 FQGNSA. The CDR3 here is CASSPRQGRETQYF. The CDR3 nucleotides read TGTGCCAGCAGCCCCCGACAGGGGAGGGAGACCCAGTACTTC.

V usage is TRBV7-2 and J usage is TRBJ1-1; TRBD1 matches at 7 bases. The CDR3 runs to 13 residues. Germline CDR1 and CDR2: SGHTA and FQGNSA. V lost 5 bases to trimming and J lost 11 bases; unmatched junction nucleotides: 11. The CDR3 DNA is TGTGCCAGCAGCCCGGACAGGTCTTTTGGGGCTTTCTTT. Protein product: CASSPDRSFGAFF.

This clone was picked up one time. The V and J genes are TRBV5-1 and TRBJ1-1; 10 positions agree with TRBD1. This CDR3 comprises 14 residues. Unmatched junction bases numbered 4, after V lost 4 bases and J lost 4 bases. Per germline, CDR1 SGHRS and CDR2 YFSETQ. The CDR3 sequence: CASSPRDRGTEAFF. DNA of the CDR3: TGCGCCAGCAGCCCCCGGGACAGGGGCACTGAAGCTTTCTTT.

The chain is built from TRBV6-5 and TRBJ1-1; D is ambiguous. V dropped 2 bases and J dropped 3 bases, with 10 bases sitting between them. The CDR3 runs to 14 residues. Germline CDR1 is MNHEY and CDR2 is SVGAGI. The CDR3 nucleotides are TGTGCCAGCAGTTACGGAGTCTCGGACACTGAAGCTTTCTTT. Translating gives CASSYGVSDTEAFF.

This chain links TRBV27 with TRBJ2-1; 7 bases line up with TRBD1. With 4 bases clipped from V and 7 bases from J, the junction kept 13 bases outside the gene matches. The CDR3 sequence is 16 residues long. The germline CDR1 and CDR2 sequences are MNHEY and SMNVEV (reference sequence). CDR3 in DNA: TGTGCCAGCAGTTATGTTGCCGAGACAGGGAGAAATGAGCAGTTCTTC. It encodes CASSYVAETGRNEQFF.

This clone turned up a few times. J is TRBJ2-3 and V is TRBV30; maybe TRBD2 (5 bases). This CDR3 has 16 amino acids. The ends were cut back, 0 bases at V and 0 bases at J, with 13 bases in the middle. The germline V gene encodes CDR1 GTSNPN and CDR2 SVGIG (reference sequence). The CDR3 DNA reads TGTGCCTGGAGTGTACGGGCCACTAGTAGCACAGATACGCAGTATTTT. Translated: CAWSVRATSSTDTQYF.

This clone was seen a handful of times. The genes are TRBV4-1 and TRBJ2-3, with unresolved D. V lost 3 bases, J lost 1 base, and 8 bases lay in between. Germline assignment: CDR1 MGHRA and CDR2 YSYEKL. This CDR3 comprises 14 residues. For the CDR3, the DNA is TGCGCCAGCAGCCATCCGGTAGGCACAGATACGCAGTATTTT. Encoded protein: CASSHPVGTDTQYF.

This clone has just a few counts. The gene calls are TRBV7-9 and TRBJ2-6; D perhaps matches TRBD2 (6 bases). Germline loops: CDR1 SEHNR, CDR2 FQNEAQ (reference sequence). The germline V and J ends were trimmed by 8 bases and 4 bases, with 21 bases remaining between them. This CDR3 is built from 17 residues. The CDR3 loop is CASLEGGEGAGANVLTF. In DNA, the CDR3 is TGTGCCAGCCTTGAGGGCGGGGAAGGCGCCGGGGCCAACGTCCTGACTTTC.

The V gene is TRBV23-1, the J gene TRBJ2-5; 9 bases match TRBD1. TRBV23-1 falls under the ORF class, with uncertain function. The CDR3 consists of 17 residues. With V trimmed by 3 bases and J by 1 base, 9 bases remained unmatched. CDR3 in amino acids: CASSHSGLDRGQETQYF. DNA of the CDR3: TGCGCCAGCAGTCATTCCGGTCTGGACAGGGGCCAAGAGACCCAGTACTTC.

The sample holds a few counts of this clone. The chain recombines TRBV10-3 with TRBJ1-2; possibly TRBD1 for D (6 bases). The CDR3 spans 14 residues. Germline CDR1 and CDR2: ENHRY and SYGVKD. Between the trimmed V and J ends, which lost 3 bases and 5 bases, there was a span of 13 bases. The CDR3 loop is CAISDPEGGYGYTF. In DNA, the CDR3 is TGTGCCATCAGTGACCCGGAAGGGGGATATGGCTACACCTTC.

This chain connects TRBV27 to TRBJ2-6, with D possibly matching TRBD1 (6 bases). CDR1 is MNHEY and CDR2 is SMNVEV in the germline V gene (reference sequence). Trimming stripped 8 bases from V and 0 bases from J, with 14 bases between. The CDR3 length is 16 residues. The CDR3 DNA reads as TGTGCCAGCGGAATCGGACAGACCTCTGGGGCCAACGTCCTGACTTTC. Amino acid sequence: CASGIGQTSGANVLTF. The full variable domain, with the rest looked up from reference TRBV27 and TRBJ2-6, is EAQVTQNPRYLITVTGKKLTVTCSQNMNHEYMSWYRQDPGLGLRQIYYSMNVEVTDKGDVPEGYKVSRKEKRNFPLILESPSPNQTSLYFCASGIGQTSGANVLTFGAGSRLTVL.

A few counts support this clone. The V gene is TRBV27, the J gene TRBJ2-3; 10 nucleotides line up with TRBD1. CDR3 length: 15 amino acids. V shed 4 bases, J shed 6 bases, and the junction held 7 bases outside the gene matches. Germline V gene lookup returns CDR1 MNHEY and CDR2 SMNVEV (reference sequence). CDR3 nucleotides: TGTGCCAGCAGTTCCTGGACAGGGGGGTTCGATACGCAGTATTTT. As protein: CASSSWTGGFDTQYF.

The rearrangement links TRBV10-3 to TRBJ1-1, with 9 bases that match TRBD1. From germline, CDR1 is ENHRY and CDR2 SYGVKD. The CDR3 is 13 residues long. J gave up 6 bases and V 10 bases, and 9 bases lay outside the gene matches. The CDR3 loop is CATRQGEFSEAFF. The CDR3 region has the DNA TGTGCCACCCGACAGGGGGAATTTTCTGAAGCTTTCTTT.